Listed below are T cell receptor beta chains from one sample, sequenced in a study of cytomegalovirus exposure and HLA in healthy donors. Assay used: immunoSEQ multiplex PCR; TCRdb lists only in-frame clones, some missing. The table includes approximately 120,000 clones, under 90% detected once. The sequenced material came from PBMCs. The source is a woman under 30 in good health and CMV-seronegative. Each CDR3 is given with its conserved first and last residue. Fields, in order: clone size, J gene, V gene, D gene, CDR3 protein, CDR3 DNA. A D gene is named only where the DNA matches it firmly. Size tells how often a clone was seen (once, few, many) or the class of an expanded clone, and some rows leave it out.

>NA|TRBJ2-2|TRBV5-5|TRBD1
CASSSGQGMDTGELFF
TGTGCCAGCAGCTCTGGACAGGGTATGGACACCGGGGAGCTGTTTTTT
>NA|TRBJ1-1|TRBV15|NA
CATSLEVVGDKAFF
TGTGCCACCAGCTTAGAGGTGGTAGGAGATAAGGCTTTCTTT
>NA|TRBJ2-7|TRBV5-6|NA
CASSLTYYSYEQYF
TGTGCCAGCAGTTTGACATATTACTCCTACGAGCAGTACTTC
>NA|TRBJ2-4|TRBV15|NA
CATSSPLGAAKNIQYF
TGTGCCACCAGCAGCCCCTTGGGGGCAGCCAAAAACATTCAGTACTTC
>NA|TRBJ2-2|TRBV7-8|TRBD2
CASSWGAIAGGPLTGELFF
TGTGCCAGCAGCTGGGGGGCTATAGCGGGAGGGCCGCTCACCGGGGAGCTGTTTTTT
>NA|TRBJ2-5|TRBV25-1|TRBD1
CASSGGQGGWETQYF
TGTGCCAGCAGTGGCGGACAGGGTGGATGGGAGACCCAGTACTTC
>NA|TRBJ2-5|TRBV5-6|TRBD1
CASSSTGGAQTQYF
TGTGCCAGCAGCTCTACAGGGGGCGCGCAGACCCAGTACTTC
>NA|TRBJ2-7|TRBV7-9|TRBD1
CASSLQGQNEQYF
TGTGCCAGCAGCCTACAGGGACAGAACGAGCAGTACTTC
>NA|TRBJ2-2|TRBV14|TRBD2
CASSLSYGRDTGELFF
TGTGCCAGCAGCCTTTCCTACGGGAGGGACACCGGGGAGCTGTTTTTT
>NA|TRBJ2-5|TRBV5-1|TRBD2
CASSVRLAEPQETQYF
TGCGCCAGCAGCGTGCGACTAGCGGAACCTCAAGAGACCCAGTACTTC
>NA|TRBJ2-2|TRBV5-8|TRBD2
CASSLAGTSGITGELFF
TGTGCCAGCAGCTTGGCCGGGACTAGCGGTATCACCGGGGAGCTGTTTTTT
>NA|TRBJ2-7|TRBV5-5|TRBD2
CASSLSGGYEQYF
TGTGCCAGCAGCTTGTCGGGGGGGTACGAGCAGTACTTC
>NA|TRBJ1-1|TRBV6-5|NA
CASRTQGSRLEAFF
TGTGCCAGCAGGACACAGGGTTCCCGACTTGAAGCTTTCTTT
>few|TRBJ2-3|TRBV6-1|NA
CASSEKGEGPDTQYF
TGTGCCAGCAGTGAAAAGGGGGAGGGGCCAGATACGCAGTATTTT
>NA|TRBJ2-5|TRBV6-5|TRBD1
CASSWDRGGQETQYF
TGTGCCAGCAGTTGGGACAGGGGAGGCCAAGAGACCCAGTACTTC
>NA|TRBJ2-2|TRBV7-2|NA
CASSLVLANTGELFF
TGTGCCAGCAGCTTAGTACTAGCTAACACCGGGGAGCTGTTTTTT
>NA|TRBJ2-7|TRBV11-3|TRBD1
CASSLTQGLNYEQYF
TGTGCCAGCAGCTTAACACAGGGGCTCAATTACGAGCAGTACTTC
>NA|TRBJ2-7|TRBV14|NA
CASSPDSGYYEQYF
TGTGCCAGCAGCCCAGATTCGGGGTATTACGAGCAGTACTTC
>once|TRBJ2-5|TRBV2|TRBD1
CASSSGGKETQYF
TGTGCCAGCAGCTCAGGGGGCAAGGAGACCCAGTACTTC
>NA|TRBJ2-7|TRBV4-1|TRBD2
CASRQVGTSGSYEQYF
TGCGCCAGCAGGCAGGTAGGGACTAGCGGGTCCTACGAGCAGTACTTC
>few|TRBJ2-3|TRBV6-5|TRBD2
CASRTSATDTQYF
TGTGCCAGCAGGACTAGCGCCACAGATACGCAGTATTTT
>NA|TRBJ2-1|TRBV5-4|TRBD2
CASSTMTSVSYNEQFF
TGTGCCAGCAGCACCATGACTAGCGTTTCCTACAATGAGCAGTTCTTC
>few|TRBJ1-5|TRBV4-1|TRBD1
CASSPGQGTRQPQHF
TGCGCCAGCAGCCCCGGACAGGGGACGCGGCAGCCCCAGCATTTT
>NA|TRBJ1-3|TRBV30|NA
CAWTGGRFSGNTIYF
TGTGCCTGGACCGGAGGCCGATTCTCTGGAAACACCATATATTTT
>NA|TRBJ1-2|TRBV5-1|NA
CASSQYGYTF
TGTGCCAGCAGCCAGTATGGCTACACCTTC
>NA|TRBJ2-3|TRBV10-3|NA
CAISPQVGDTDTQYF
TGTGCCATCAGTCCACAGGTAGGGGACACTGATACGCAGTATTTT
>NA|TRBJ1-4|TRBV6-1|TRBD1
CASSESSGTGNEKLFF
TGTGCCAGCAGTGAAAGTTCCGGGACAGGGAATGAAAAACTGTTTTTT
>NA|TRBJ2-1|TRBV5-4|NA
CASSFLAAHEQFF
TGTGCCAGCAGCTTTTTGGCGGCACATGAGCAGTTCTTC
>NA|TRBJ2-7|TRBV6-6|NA
CASSIGTGVYEQYF
TGTGCCAGCAGTATCGGGACGGGAGTTTACGAGCAGTACTTC
>NA|TRBJ1-2|TRBV30|TRBD1
CAGGTGPKSDGYTF
TGTGCCGGGGGGACAGGACCTAAATCCGATGGCTACACCTTC
>NA|TRBJ2-7|TRBV7-9|TRBD2
CASSLGGGSSYEQYF
TGTGCCAGCAGCTTAGGCGGGGGAAGCTCCTACGAGCAGTACTTC
>NA|TRBJ1-1|TRBV2|TRBD1
CASRPGQGMGTEAFF
TGTGCCAGCAGGCCCGGACAGGGGATGGGCACTGAAGCTTTCTTT